This TCR beta chain was sequenced for a study of T cells after yellow fever vaccination. Using its own MiXCR run on the 5' RACE reads, TCRdb lists one record per CDR3 protein. The sample has nearly 550,000 distinct CDR3 sequences; 15% to 20% are singletons. The V gene end was trimmed by 8 bases and the J gene end by 8 bases; junction bases not matched to a gene: 16. The V gene's germline CDR1 is GTSNPN and CDR2 SVGIG (reference sequence). This CDR3 contains 15 residues. This clonotype was obtained from a man aged 30-40 years who received the YFV17D yellow fever vaccine. This chain joins TRBV30 and TRBJ2-2; TRBD1 matches 8 bases. Specimen: PBMCs, collected 15 days after the yellow fever booster vaccination. CDR3 loop: CAGYTSPGGAGELFF. The CDR3 region has the DNA TGTGCCGGGTACACTTCTCCAGGGGGCGCAGGGGAGCTGTTTTTT.